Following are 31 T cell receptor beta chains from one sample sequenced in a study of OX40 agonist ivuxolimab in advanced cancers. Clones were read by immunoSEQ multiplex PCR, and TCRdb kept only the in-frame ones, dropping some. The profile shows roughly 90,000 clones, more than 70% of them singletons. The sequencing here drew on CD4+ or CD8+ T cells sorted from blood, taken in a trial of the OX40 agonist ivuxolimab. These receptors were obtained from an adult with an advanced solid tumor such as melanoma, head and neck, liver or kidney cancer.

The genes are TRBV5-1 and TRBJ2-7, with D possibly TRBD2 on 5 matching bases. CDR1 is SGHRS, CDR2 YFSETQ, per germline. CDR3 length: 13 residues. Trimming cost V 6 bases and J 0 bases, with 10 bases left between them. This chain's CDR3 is CASNSGSSYEQYF. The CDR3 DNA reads TGCGCCAGCAATTCGGGGAGCTCCTACGAGCAGTACTTC.

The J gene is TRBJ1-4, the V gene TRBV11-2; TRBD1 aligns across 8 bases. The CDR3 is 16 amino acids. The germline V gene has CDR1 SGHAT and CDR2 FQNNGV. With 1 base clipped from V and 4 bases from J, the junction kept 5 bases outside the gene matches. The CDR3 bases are TGTGCCAGCAGCTTAGGGGACAGGCCGTTTAATGAAAAACTGTTTTTT. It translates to CASSLGDRPFNEKLFF.

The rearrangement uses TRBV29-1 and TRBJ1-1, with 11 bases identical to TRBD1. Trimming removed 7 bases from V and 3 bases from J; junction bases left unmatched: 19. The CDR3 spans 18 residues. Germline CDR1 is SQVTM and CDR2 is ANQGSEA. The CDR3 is CSGITSRTGGYPDTEAFF. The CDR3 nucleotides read TGCAGCGGGATAACGTCGCGGACAGGGGGCTATCCTGACACTGAAGCTTTCTTT.

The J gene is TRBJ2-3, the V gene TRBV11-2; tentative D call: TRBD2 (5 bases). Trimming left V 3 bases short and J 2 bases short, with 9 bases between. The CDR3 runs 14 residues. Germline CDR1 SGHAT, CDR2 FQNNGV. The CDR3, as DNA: TGTGCCAGCAGCTTGGAGCGGAACACAGATACGCAGTATTTT. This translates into CASSLERNTDTQYF.

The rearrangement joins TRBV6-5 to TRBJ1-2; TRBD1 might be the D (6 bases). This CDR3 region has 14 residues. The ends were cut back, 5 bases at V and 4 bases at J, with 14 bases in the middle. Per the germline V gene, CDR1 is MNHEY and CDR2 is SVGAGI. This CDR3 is CASSIRGGGYGYTF. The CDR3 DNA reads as TGTGCCAGCAGTATCCGAGGGGGGGGCTATGGCTACACCTTC.

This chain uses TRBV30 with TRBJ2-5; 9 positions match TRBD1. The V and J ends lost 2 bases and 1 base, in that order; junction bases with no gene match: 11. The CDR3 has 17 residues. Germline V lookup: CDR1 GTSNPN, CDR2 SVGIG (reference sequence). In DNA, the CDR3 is TGTGCCTGGAGTCCTTCGCGTACAGGGGGCTTCCAAGAGACCCAGTACTTC. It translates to CAWSPSRTGGFQETQYF.

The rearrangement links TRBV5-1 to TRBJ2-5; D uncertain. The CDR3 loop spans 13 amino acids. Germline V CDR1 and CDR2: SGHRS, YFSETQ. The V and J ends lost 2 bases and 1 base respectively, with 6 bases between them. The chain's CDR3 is CASSFLIQETQYF. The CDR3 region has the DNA TGCGCCAGCAGCTTTCTGATCCAAGAGACCCAGTACTTC.

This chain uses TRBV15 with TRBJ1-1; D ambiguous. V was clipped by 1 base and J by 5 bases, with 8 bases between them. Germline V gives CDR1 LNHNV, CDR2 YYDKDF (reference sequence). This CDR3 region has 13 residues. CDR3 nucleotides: TGTGCCACCAGCAGAGGGGAGGCTACTGAAGCTTTCTTT. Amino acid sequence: CATSRGEATEAFF.

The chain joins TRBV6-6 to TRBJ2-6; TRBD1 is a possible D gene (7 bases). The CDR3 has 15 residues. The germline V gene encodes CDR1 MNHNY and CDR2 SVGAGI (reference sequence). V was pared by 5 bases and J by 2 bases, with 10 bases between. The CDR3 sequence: CASSQGGTGANVLTF. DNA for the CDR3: TGTGCCAGCAGTCAGGGGGGTACTGGGGCCAACGTCCTGACTTTC.

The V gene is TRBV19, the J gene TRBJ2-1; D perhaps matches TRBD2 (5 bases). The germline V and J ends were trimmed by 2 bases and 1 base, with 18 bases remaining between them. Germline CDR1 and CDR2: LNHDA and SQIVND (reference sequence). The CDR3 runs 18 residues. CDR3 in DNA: TGTGCCAGTAGTATATTAGCGCATTCACGCAGTTCCTACAATGAGCAGTTCTTC. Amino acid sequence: CASSILAHSRSSYNEQFF.

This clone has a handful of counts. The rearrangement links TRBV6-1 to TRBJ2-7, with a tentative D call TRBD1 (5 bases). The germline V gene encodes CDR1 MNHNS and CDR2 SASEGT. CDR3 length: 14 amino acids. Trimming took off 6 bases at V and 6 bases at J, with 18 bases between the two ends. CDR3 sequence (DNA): TGTGCCAGCAGCTCAGACGCTACAGGTGCCGAGCAGTACTTC. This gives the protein CASSSDATGAEQYF.

The CDR3 DNA reads TGCGCCAGCAGCTTTTATTCTGGCCATGGCTACACCTTC. It specifies CASSFYSGHGYTF. The chain carries TRBV5-1 and TRBJ1-2; D remains unclear. The germline CDR1 and CDR2 sequences are SGHRS and YFSETQ. V gave up 2 bases and J gave up 6 bases, with 11 bases separating them. The CDR3 is 13 amino acids.

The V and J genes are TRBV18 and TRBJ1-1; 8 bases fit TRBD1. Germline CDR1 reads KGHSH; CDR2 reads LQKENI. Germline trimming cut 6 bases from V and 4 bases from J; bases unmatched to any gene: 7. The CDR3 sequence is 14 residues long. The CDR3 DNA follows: TGTGCCAGCTCCCTAGGACAGGGCTCCACTGAAGCTTTCTTT. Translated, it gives CASSLGQGSTEAFF.

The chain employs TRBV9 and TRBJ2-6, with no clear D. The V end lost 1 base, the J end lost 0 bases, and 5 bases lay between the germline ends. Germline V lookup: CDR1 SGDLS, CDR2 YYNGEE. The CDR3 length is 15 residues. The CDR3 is CASSVTSSGANVLTF. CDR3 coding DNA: TGTGCCAGCAGCGTAACCAGCTCTGGGGCCAACGTCCTGACTTTC. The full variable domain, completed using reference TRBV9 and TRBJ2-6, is DSGVTQTPKHLITATGQRVTLRCSPRSGDLSVYWYQQSLDQGLQFLIQYYNGEERAKGNILERFSAQQFPDLHSELNLSSLELGDSALYFCASSVTSSGANVLTFGAGSRLTVL.

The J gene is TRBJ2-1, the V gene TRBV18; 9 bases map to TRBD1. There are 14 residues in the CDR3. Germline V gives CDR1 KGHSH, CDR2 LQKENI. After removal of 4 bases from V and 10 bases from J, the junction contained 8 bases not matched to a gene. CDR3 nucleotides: TGTGCCAGCTCACACAGGGGACAGGGAGGCGAGCAGTTCTTC. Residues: CASSHRGQGGEQFF.

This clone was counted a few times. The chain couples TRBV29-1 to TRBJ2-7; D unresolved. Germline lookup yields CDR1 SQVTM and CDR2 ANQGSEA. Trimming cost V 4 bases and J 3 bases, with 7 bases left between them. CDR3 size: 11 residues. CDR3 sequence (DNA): TGCAGCGTTGGGTCACTCTACGAGCAGTACGTC. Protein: CSVGSLYEQYV.

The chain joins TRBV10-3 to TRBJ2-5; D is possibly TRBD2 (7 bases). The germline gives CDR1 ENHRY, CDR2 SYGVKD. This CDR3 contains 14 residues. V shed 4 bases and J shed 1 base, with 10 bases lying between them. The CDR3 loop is CAISAGGGQETQYF. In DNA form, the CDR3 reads TGTGCCATCAGTGCGGGGGGCGGCCAAGAGACCCAGTACTTC.

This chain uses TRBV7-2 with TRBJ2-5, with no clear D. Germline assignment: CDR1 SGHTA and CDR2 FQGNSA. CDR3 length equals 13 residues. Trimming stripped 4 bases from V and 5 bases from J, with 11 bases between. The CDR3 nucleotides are TGTGCCAGCAGCTCCGGTCCACGTGAGACCCAGTACTTC. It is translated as CASSSGPRETQYF.

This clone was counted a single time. Here the CDR3 reads CASSYSVNTEAFF. The DNA for the CDR3 is TGTGCCAGCAGTTACTCAGTGAACACTGAAGCTTTCTTT. The V and J genes are TRBV6-5 and TRBJ1-1, with D hard to call. CDR3 length: 13 amino acids. Germline values: CDR1 MNHEY, CDR2 SVGAGI. V lost 0 bases, J lost 0 bases, and 2 bases lay in between.

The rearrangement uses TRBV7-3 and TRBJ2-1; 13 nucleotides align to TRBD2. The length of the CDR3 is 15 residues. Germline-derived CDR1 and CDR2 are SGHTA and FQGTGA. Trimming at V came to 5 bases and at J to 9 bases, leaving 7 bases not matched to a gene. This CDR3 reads CASSPGLAGVGEQFF. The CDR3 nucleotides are TGTGCCAGCAGCCCTGGACTAGCGGGAGTTGGTGAGCAGTTCTTC.

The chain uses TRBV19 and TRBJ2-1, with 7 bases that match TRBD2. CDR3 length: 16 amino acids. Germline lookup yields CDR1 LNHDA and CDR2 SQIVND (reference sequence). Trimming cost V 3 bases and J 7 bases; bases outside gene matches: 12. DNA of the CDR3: TGTGCCAGTAGTATTTTTTTCGCGGGAGAGGGAAATGAGCAGTTCTTC. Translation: CASSIFFAGEGNEQFF. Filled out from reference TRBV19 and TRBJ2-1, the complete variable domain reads DGGITQSPKYLFRKEGQNVTLSCEQNLNHDAMYWYRQDPGQGLRLIYYSQIVNDFQKGDIAEGYSVSREKKESFPLTVTSAQKNPTAFYLCASSIFFAGEGNEQFFGPGTRLTVL.

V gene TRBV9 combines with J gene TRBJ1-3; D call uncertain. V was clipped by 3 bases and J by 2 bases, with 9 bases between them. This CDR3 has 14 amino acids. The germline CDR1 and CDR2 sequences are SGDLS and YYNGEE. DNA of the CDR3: TGTGCCAGCAGCGCCGCCGGGACTGGAAACACCATATATTTT. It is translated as CASSAAGTGNTIYF. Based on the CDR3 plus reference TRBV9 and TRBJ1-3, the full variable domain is DSGVTQTPKHLITATGQRVTLRCSPRSGDLSVYWYQQSLDQGLQFLIQYYNGEERAKGNILERFSAQQFPDLHSELNLSSLELGDSALYFCASSAAGTGNTIYFGEGSWLTVV.

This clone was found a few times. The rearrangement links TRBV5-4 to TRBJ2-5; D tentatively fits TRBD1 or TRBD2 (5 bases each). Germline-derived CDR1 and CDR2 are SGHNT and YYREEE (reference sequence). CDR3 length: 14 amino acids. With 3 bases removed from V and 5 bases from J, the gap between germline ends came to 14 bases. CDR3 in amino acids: CASSWDQRRETQYF. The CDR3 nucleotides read TGTGCCAGCAGCTGGGACCAGCGAAGGGAGACCCAGTACTTC.

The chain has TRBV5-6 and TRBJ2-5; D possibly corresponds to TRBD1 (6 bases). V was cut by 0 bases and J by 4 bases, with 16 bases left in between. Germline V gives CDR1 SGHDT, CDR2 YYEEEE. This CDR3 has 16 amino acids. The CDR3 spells CASSLAYGGRGETQYF. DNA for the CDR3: TGTGCCAGCAGCTTGGCCTATGGGGGCCGGGGAGAGACCCAGTACTTC.

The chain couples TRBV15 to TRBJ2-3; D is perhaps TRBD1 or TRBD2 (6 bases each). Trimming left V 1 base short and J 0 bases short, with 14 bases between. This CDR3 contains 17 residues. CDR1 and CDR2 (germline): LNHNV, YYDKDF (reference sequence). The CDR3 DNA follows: TGTGCCACCAGCAGAGGCTGGGGGGCACTTAGCACAGATACGCAGTATTTT. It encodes CATSRGWGALSTDTQYF. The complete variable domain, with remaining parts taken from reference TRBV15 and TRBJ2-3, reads DAMVIQNPRYQVTQFGKPVTLSCSQTLNHNVMYWYQQKSSQAPKLLFHYYDKDFNNEADTPDNFQSRRPNTSFCFLDIRSPGLGDTAMYLCATSRGWGALSTDTQYFGPGTRLTVL.

CDR3 DNA sequence: TGTGCCAGCGGGGTGGGACAGTGGAATTCACCCCTCCACTTT. It encodes CASGVGQWNSPLHF. V usage is TRBV6-1 and J usage is TRBJ1-6; 7 bases align to TRBD1. V was clipped by 8 bases and J by 7 bases; unmatched bases: 8. The CDR3 has 14 amino acids. Germline CDR1 is MNHNS and CDR2 is SASEGT.

CDR3 nucleotide sequence: TGTGCCACCATTTGGGGTAGGTTTGAGAACGAGCAGTACTTC. As protein: CATIWGRFENEQYF. The gene calls are TRBV28 and TRBJ2-7; D remains unclear. Trimming removed 10 bases at V and 5 bases at J, with 21 bases between. The V gene's germline CDR1 is MDHEN and CDR2 SYDVKM. The CDR3 runs 14 residues.

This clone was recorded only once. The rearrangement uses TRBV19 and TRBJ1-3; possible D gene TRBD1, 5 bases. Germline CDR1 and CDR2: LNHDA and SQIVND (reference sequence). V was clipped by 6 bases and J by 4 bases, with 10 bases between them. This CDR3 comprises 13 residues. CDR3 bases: TGTGCCAGTAGCCAGGGCGCGGGAAACACCATATATTTT. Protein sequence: CASSQGAGNTIYF.

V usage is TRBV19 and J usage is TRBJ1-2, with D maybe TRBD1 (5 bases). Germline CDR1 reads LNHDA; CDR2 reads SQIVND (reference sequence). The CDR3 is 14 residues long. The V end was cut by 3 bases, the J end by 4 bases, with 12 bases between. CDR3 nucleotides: TGTGCCAGTAGTATCGGGGCAGGAGTCTATGGCTACACCTTC. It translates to CASSIGAGVYGYTF.

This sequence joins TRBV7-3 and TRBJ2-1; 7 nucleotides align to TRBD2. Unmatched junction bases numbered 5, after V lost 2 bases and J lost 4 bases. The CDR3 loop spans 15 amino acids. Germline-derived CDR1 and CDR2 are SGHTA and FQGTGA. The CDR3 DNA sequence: TGTGCCAGCAGCTTAGTCGGGGGGAGATACAATGAGCAGTTCTTC. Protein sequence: CASSLVGGRYNEQFF. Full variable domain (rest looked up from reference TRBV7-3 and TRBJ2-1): GAGVSQTPSNKVTEKGKYVELRCDPISGHTALYWYRQSLGQGPEFLIYFQGTGAADDSGLPNDRFFAVRPEGSVSTLKIQRTERGDSAVYLCASSLVGGRYNEQFFGPGTRLTVL.

The CDR3 region is CASQTIGGGVTDTQYF. The CDR3 DNA is TGTGCCAGCCAAACTATAGGGGGAGGCGTCACAGATACGCAGTATTTT. J is TRBJ2-3 and V is TRBV19; either TRBD1 or TRBD2 may fit D (6 bases each). CDR1 is LNHDA, CDR2 SQIVND, per germline (reference sequence). The CDR3 is 16 residues long. V dropped 9 bases and J dropped 2 bases, with 21 bases sitting between them.